This T cell receptor beta chain was identified during a study of blood T cell repertoires in COVID-19. In the authors' workflow: The authors estimated nucleated cell counts from reference gene primer amplification. Using immunoSEQ multiplex PCR, the repertoire was profiled, and TCRdb retains in-frame clones only, with some absent. That table supplies the V and J calls and clone size; D and trimming were determined from the DNA. Found here are some 220,000 clones, 84% of them singletons; the top ten hold 4% to 4.5%. This CDR3 is 16 amino acids long. Germline CDR1 is WNHNN and CDR2 is SYGVQD (reference sequence). J gave up 5 bases and V 0 bases, and 5 bases lay outside the gene matches. This clone has more than one count but fewer than ten.

The chain joins TRBV10-1 to TRBJ2-1; 9 bases line up with TRBD2. The specimen sequenced was peripheral blood. This clonotype was obtained from a man between 45 and 60 years old with acute or convalescent COVID-19. In nucleotides, the CDR3 is TGCGCCAGCAGTGAGTCGGTCCTAGCGGGAAACAATGAGCAGTTCTTC. Translation gives CASSESVLAGNNEQFF.